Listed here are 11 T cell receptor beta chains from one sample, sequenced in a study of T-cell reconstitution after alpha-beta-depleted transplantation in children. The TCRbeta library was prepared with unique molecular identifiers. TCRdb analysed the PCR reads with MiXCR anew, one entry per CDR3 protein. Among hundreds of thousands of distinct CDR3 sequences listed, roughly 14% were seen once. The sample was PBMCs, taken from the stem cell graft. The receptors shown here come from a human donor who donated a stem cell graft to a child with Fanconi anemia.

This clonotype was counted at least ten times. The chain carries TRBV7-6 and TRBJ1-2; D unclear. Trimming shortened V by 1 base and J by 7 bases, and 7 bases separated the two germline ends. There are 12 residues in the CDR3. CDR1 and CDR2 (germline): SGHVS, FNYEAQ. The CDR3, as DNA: TGTGCCAGCAGCTTAGGGGCGGGTGGCTACACCTTC. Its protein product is CASSLGAGGYTF.

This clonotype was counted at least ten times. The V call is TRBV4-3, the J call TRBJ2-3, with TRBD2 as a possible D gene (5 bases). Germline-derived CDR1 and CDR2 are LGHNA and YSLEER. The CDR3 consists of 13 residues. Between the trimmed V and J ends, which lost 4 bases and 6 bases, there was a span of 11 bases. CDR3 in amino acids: CASSLGLRDTQYF. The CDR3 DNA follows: TGCGCCAGCAGCCTCGGACTGAGGGATACGCAGTATTTT.

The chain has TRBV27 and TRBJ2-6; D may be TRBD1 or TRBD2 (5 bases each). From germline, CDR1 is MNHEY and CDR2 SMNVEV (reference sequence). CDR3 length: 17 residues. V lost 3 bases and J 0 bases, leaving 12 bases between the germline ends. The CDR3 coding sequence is TGTGCCAGCAGTTTTTTACCTGGGGGCTCTGGGGCCAACGTCCTGACTTTC. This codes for CASSFLPGGSGANVLTF.

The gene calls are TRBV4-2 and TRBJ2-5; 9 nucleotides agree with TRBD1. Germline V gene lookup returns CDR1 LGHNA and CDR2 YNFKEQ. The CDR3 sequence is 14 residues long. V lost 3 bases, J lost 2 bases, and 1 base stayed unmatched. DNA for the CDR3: TGTGCCAGCAGCCATGGACAGGGGCAAGAGACCCAGTACTTC. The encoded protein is CASSHGQGQETQYF.

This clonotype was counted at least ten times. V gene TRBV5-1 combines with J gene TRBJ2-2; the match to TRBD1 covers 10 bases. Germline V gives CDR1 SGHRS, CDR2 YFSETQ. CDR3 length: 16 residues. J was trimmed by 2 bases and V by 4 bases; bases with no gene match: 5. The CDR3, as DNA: TGCGCCAGCAGCCCCGGGACAGGGGACAACACCGGGGAGCTGTTTTTT. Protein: CASSPGTGDNTGELFF.

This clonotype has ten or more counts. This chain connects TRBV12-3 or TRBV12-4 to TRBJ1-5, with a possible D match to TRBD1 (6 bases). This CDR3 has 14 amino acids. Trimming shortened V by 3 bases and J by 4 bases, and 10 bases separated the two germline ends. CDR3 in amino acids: CASSLLGANQPQHF. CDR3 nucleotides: TGTGCCAGCAGTTTGTTGGGGGCGAATCAGCCCCAGCATTTT.

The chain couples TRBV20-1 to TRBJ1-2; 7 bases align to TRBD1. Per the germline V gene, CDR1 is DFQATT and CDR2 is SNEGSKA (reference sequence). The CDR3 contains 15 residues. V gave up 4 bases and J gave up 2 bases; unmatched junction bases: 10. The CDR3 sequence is CSANPAGQSNYGYTF. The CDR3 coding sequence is TGCAGTGCTAACCCCGCGGGACAGTCGAACTATGGCTACACCTTC.

CDR3 protein: CASSYIGGNTEAFF. The CDR3 DNA follows: TGTGCCAGCAGTTACATAGGGGGGAACACTGAAGCTTTCTTT. The J gene is TRBJ1-1, the V gene TRBV6-5; the D gene is possibly TRBD1 (6 bases). Germline loops: CDR1 MNHEY, CDR2 SVGAGI. Deletions cut 2 bases from V and 1 base from J, with 8 bases between. The CDR3 is 14 amino acids.

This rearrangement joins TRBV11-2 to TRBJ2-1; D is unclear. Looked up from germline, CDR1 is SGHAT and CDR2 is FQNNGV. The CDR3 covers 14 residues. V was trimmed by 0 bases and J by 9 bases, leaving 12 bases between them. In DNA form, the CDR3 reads TGTGCCAGCAGCTTAGATATCTGGGATGTTGAGCAGTTCTTC. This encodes CASSLDIWDVEQFF.

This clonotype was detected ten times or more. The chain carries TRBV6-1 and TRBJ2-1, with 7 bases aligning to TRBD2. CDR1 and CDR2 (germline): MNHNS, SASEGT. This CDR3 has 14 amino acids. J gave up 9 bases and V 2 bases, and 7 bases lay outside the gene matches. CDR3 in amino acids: CASSEYFGGGEQFF. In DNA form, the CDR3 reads TGTGCCAGCAGTGAATACTTTGGGGGGGGTGAGCAGTTCTTC.

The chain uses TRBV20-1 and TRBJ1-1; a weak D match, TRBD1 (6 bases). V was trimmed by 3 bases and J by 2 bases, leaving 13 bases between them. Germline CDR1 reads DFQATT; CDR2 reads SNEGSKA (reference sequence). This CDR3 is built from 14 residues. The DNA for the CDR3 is TGCAGTGCTAGGAGGGGGGCTCGCAACACTGAAGCTTTCTTT. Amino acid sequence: CSARRGARNTEAFF.